The clone carrying this T cell receptor beta chain was detected a few times. What it recognizes is unknown. Individuals who donated were healthy Caucasians from Russia aged roughly 6 to 95. A second PCR, run for roughly 7 to 12 cycles, used a sample-barcoded 5' primer plus a J-beta primer mix. Carrying 12 random nucleotides, a template-switch adaptor labeled each individual cDNA molecule. In TCRdb, the 5' RACE reads were re-called with MiXCR into one record per CDR3 protein. The table records about 720,000 distinct CDR3 sequences, over 20% of them present only once. The record originates from a study of blood T cells in healthy people across ages. Study details: Template switching picked up about one barcoded beta molecule for each two T cells.

The CDR3 has 14 amino acids. Germline values: CDR1 SGHRS, CDR2 YFSETQ. V was clipped by 4 bases and J by 2 bases, with 12 bases between them. General study findings and limits: No one knew whether donors had CMV, which possibly confounded expanded clonotype changes.

The chain has TRBV5-1 and TRBJ2-5; D gene uncertain. The sequence was obtained from an older man in good health. Specimen: blood. CDR3 bases: TGCGCCAGCAGCCCGTTTCAGGCGCAAGAGACCCAGTACTTC. It encodes CASSPFQAQETQYF.